The 23 T cell receptor beta chains below come from one sample, sequenced in a study of T cell responses to AZD1222 COVID-19 vaccine. TCRdb's copy holds only in-frame clones and misses some; the assay was immunoSEQ multiplex PCR. The table shows tens of thousands of clones, with more than 80% occurring only once. This sample comprised peripheral blood, obtained 28 days after the second AZD1222 dose. These receptors all come from an adult who received the AZD1222 COVID-19 vaccine.

The chain uses TRBV19 and TRBJ2-1; TRBD2 matches 11 bases. V lost 6 bases to trimming and J lost 0 bases; unmatched junction nucleotides: 7. Germline values: CDR1 LNHDA, CDR2 SQIVND (reference sequence). CDR3 length: 17 amino acids. Here the CDR3 DNA reads TGTGCCAGTAGGGGGGCTAGCGGGAGGAGCTCCTACAATGAGCAGTTCTTC. It yields the protein CASRGASGRSSYNEQFF.

J is TRBJ1-6 and V is TRBV7-8; 8 bases fit TRBD1. The ends lost 4 bases at V and 6 bases at J; junction bases unmatched: 5. CDR3 length: 15 residues. The germline gives CDR1 SGHVS, CDR2 FQNEAQ. The CDR3 DNA reads TGTGCCAGCAGCTGGACAGGGAATCTTAATTCACCCCTCCACTTT. This codes for CASSWTGNLNSPLHF. The variable domain in full, completed from reference TRBV7-8 and TRBJ1-6, reads GAGVSQSPRYKVAKRGQDVALRCDPISGHVSLFWYQQALGQGPEFLTYFQNEAQLDKSGLPSDRFFAERPEGSVSTLKIQRTQQEDSAVYLCASSWTGNLNSPLHFGNGTRLTVT.

The V and J genes are TRBV5-1 and TRBJ2-5, with TRBD1 identical over 8 bases. The CDR3 runs 16 residues. V dropped 3 bases and J dropped 4; count of bases not matched to a gene: 11. Germline CDR1 is SGHRS and CDR2 is YFSETQ. CDR3 coding DNA: TGCGCCAGCAGCTCCCCGGGACAGGTCCTGTCAGAGACCCAGTACTTC. Translation: CASSSPGQVLSETQYF. Drawing the rest from reference TRBV5-1 and TRBJ2-5, the complete variable domain is KAGVTQTPRYLIKTRGQQVTLSCSPISGHRSVSWYQQTPGQGLQFLFEYFSETQRNKGNFPGRFSGRQFSNSRSEMNVSTLELGDSALYLCASSSPGQVLSETQYFGPGTRLLVL.

The chain couples TRBV25-1 to TRBJ1-4; the match to TRBD1 covers 7 bases. Per germline, CDR1 MGHDK and CDR2 SYGVNS. With V trimmed by 4 bases and J by 8 bases, 4 bases remained unmatched. CDR3 length equals 13 residues. The CDR3, as DNA: TGTGCCAGCAGTGGACAGGGAACCGAAAAACTGTTTTTT. It translates to CASSGQGTEKLFF.

The rearrangement links TRBV7-9 to TRBJ1-3, with 8 bases aligning to TRBD1. The CDR3 runs 15 residues. The germline gives CDR1 SEHNR, CDR2 FQNEAQ (reference sequence). V shed 6 bases, J shed 0 bases, and the junction held 4 bases outside the gene matches. CDR3 nucleotides: TGTGCCAGCAGTCCGGGACAGGCCTCTGGAAACACCATATATTTT. This gives the protein CASSPGQASGNTIYF.

This clone showed up just once. The chain has TRBV5-6 and TRBJ1-3; 8 bases are shared with TRBD1. Trimming removed 0 bases from V and 2 bases from J; junction bases left unmatched: 4. Germline V CDR1 and CDR2: SGHDT, YYEEEE. CDR3 size: 16 residues. CDR3 protein: CASSLAGTGPGNTIYF. The DNA for the CDR3 is TGTGCCAGCAGCTTGGCCGGGACAGGACCTGGAAACACCATATATTTT.

The CDR3 region has the DNA TGTGCCAGTAGTAGGAGGTGGACAGGGGGACTAGCGGGATTATCCTACGAGCAGTACTTC. Its protein product is CASSRRWTGGLAGLSYEQYF. The chain employs TRBV19 and TRBJ2-7, with 13 bases identical to TRBD2. This CDR3 is 20 amino acids long. The germline V gene has CDR1 LNHDA and CDR2 SQIVND (reference sequence). V lost 4 bases to trimming and J lost 1 base; unmatched junction nucleotides: 16.

The genes are TRBV30 and TRBJ2-2; TRBD2 matches 7 bases. CDR3 length: 13 amino acids. Trimming removed 7 bases from V and 5 bases from J; junction bases left unmatched: 7. In germline, CDR1 is GTSNPN, CDR2 SVGIG (reference sequence). The CDR3 reads CASGGGRTGELFF. The CDR3 bases are TGTGCCTCGGGCGGGGGTCGGACCGGGGAGCTGTTTTTT.

This clone was detected once. The chain joins TRBV10-3 to TRBJ1-6; TRBD1 agrees at 7 bases. CDR1 is ENHRY, CDR2 SYGVKD, per germline. V dropped 11 bases and J dropped 0; count of bases not matched to a gene: 4. CDR3 length equals 14 residues. CDR3 coding DNA: TGTGCCGTCCAGGGGGGCTCCTATAATTCACCCCTCCACTTT. Translated: CAVQGGSYNSPLHF.

The chain carries TRBV5-1 and TRBJ2-2, with D possibly TRBD1 on 6 matching bases. Trimming cost V 0 bases and J 0 bases, with 15 bases left between them. Germline CDR1 is SGHRS and CDR2 is YFSETQ. The CDR3 consists of 18 residues. CDR3 DNA: TGCGCCAGCAGCTTGGGCCCGACAGGAACCCCGAACACCGGGGAGCTGTTTTTT. It yields the protein CASSLGPTGTPNTGELFF.

This clone came up a few times. The gene calls are TRBV5-1 and TRBJ2-5; 14 positions agree with TRBD2. The V gene end was trimmed by 3 bases and the J gene end by 2 bases; junction bases not matched to a gene: 6. CDR1 and CDR2 from the germline V gene are SGHRS and YFSETQ. The CDR3 is made up of 17 amino acids. The DNA for the CDR3 is TGCGCCAGCAGCTCCCGACGACTAGCGGGGGGGCAAGAGACCCAGTACTTC. Translating it yields CASSSRRLAGGQETQYF.

This sequence joins TRBV5-4 and TRBJ1-1; the match to TRBD1 covers 9 bases. There are 16 residues in the CDR3. The germline gives CDR1 SGHNT, CDR2 YYREEE (reference sequence). The J segment lost 1 base and the V segment lost 0 bases, leaving 4 bases of the junction unmatched. The CDR3 nucleotides are TGTGCCAGCAGCTTGGGACAGGGGGGACCGAACACTGAAGCTTTCTTT. Protein sequence: CASSLGQGGPNTEAFF. Looking up the rest from reference TRBV5-4 and TRBJ1-1 gives the full variable domain: ETGVTQSPTHLIKTRGQQVTLRCSSQSGHNTVSWYQQALGQGPQFIFQYYREEENGRGNFPPRFSGLQFPNYSSELNVNALELDDSALYLCASSLGQGGPNTEAFFGQGTRLTVV.

The chain carries TRBV9 and TRBJ1-1; D is possibly TRBD1 (5 bases). The CDR3 extends over 13 amino acids. Germline-derived CDR1 and CDR2 are SGDLS and YYNGEE. V lost 2 bases and J 2 bases, leaving 7 bases between the germline ends. The chain's CDR3 is CASSVQGNTEAFF. DNA of the CDR3: TGTGCCAGCAGCGTCCAGGGAAACACTGAAGCTTTCTTT.

The V call is TRBV19, the J call TRBJ1-3; 7 bases map to TRBD1. The CDR3 loop spans 14 amino acids. With V trimmed by 6 bases and J by 1 base, 3 bases remained unmatched. Germline lookup yields CDR1 LNHDA and CDR2 SQIVND (reference sequence). The CDR3 loop reads CASRRTGSGNTIYF. The CDR3 DNA follows: TGTGCCAGTAGACGGACAGGTTCTGGAAACACCATATATTTT.

This chain uses TRBV3-1 (or the pseudogene TRBV3-2) with TRBJ1-3; 7 bases align to TRBD1. The CDR3 covers 18 residues. Trimming took 5 bases from V and 0 from J; bases not matched to a gene: 13. The germline V gene encodes CDR1 LGHDT and CDR2 YNNKEL (reference sequence). The CDR3 DNA sequence: TGTGCCAGCAGCTTTACCAGGGGGTTGATCGACTCTGGAAACACCATATATTTT. It encodes CASSFTRGLIDSGNTIYF.

The chain recombines TRBV24-1 with TRBJ2-7, with 9 bases identical to TRBD1. The germline V gene has CDR1 KGHDR and CDR2 SFDVKD. V shed 10 bases and J 3 bases; nucleotides not matched to a gene: 3. The CDR3 is made up of 12 amino acids. The chain's CDR3 is CATGTGYYEQYF. The CDR3 DNA is TGTGCCACAGGGACAGGGTACTACGAGCAGTACTTC.

V usage is TRBV18 and J usage is TRBJ1-3; D is perhaps TRBD1 (5 bases). The CDR3 is made up of 16 amino acids. Trimming removed 4 bases at V and 4 bases at J, with 17 bases between. The germline gives CDR1 KGHSH, CDR2 LQKENI. The CDR3 sequence is CASSQAGPGPGNTIYF. CDR3 coding DNA: TGTGCCAGCTCACAGGCTGGGCCAGGGCCAGGAAACACCATATATTTT.

V gene TRBV7-2 combines with J gene TRBJ2-5, with 8 bases identical to TRBD2. After removal of 1 base from V and 5 bases from J, the junction contained 9 bases not matched to a gene. The V gene's germline CDR1 is SGHTA and CDR2 FQGNSA. The CDR3 has 16 amino acids. The CDR3 region is CASSLGSSGPWETQYF. The CDR3 DNA sequence: TGTGCCAGCAGCTTAGGGTCTAGCGGGCCCTGGGAGACCCAGTACTTC.

The chain has TRBV18 and TRBJ2-7; D unclear. CDR3 length: 15 amino acids. Trimming took 2 bases from V and 7 from J, leaving 18 bases between them. Germline V CDR1 and CDR2: KGHSH, LQKENI. CDR3 sequence reads: CASSPSSAQGLEQYF. The CDR3 DNA is TGTGCCAGCTCACCAAGCTCGGCCCAAGGCTTAGAGCAGTACTTC.

The V call is TRBV18, the J call TRBJ1-5; tentatively, D is TRBD1 (5 bases). V dropped 5 bases and J dropped 1 base, with 9 bases sitting between them. The CDR3 is 14 residues long. Germline loops: CDR1 KGHSH, CDR2 LQKENI. CDR3 protein: CASSRDASNQPQHF. The DNA for the CDR3 is TGTGCCAGCTCAAGGGACGCCAGCAATCAGCCCCAGCATTTT.

The rearrangement joins TRBV11-2 to TRBJ1-3; D unresolved. The CDR3 totals 17 residues. The V gene lost 2 bases and the J gene lost 5 bases, with 19 bases spanning the gap. Germline-derived CDR1 and CDR2 are SGHAT and FQNNGV. The CDR3 here is CASSLYSGNPLRNTIYF. The CDR3 coding sequence is TGTGCCAGCAGCTTATATAGCGGTAACCCTCTTAGAAACACCATATATTTT.

The chain employs TRBV29-1 and TRBJ1-3; 10 bases are shared with TRBD1. The CDR3 contains 14 residues. J lost 3 bases, V lost 7 bases, and 6 bases had no gene match. CDR1 and CDR2 (germline): SQVTM, ANQGSEA. CDR3 coding DNA: TGCAGCGCCCGGACAGGGGGGAATGGAAACACCATATATTTT. Translation: CSARTGGNGNTIYF. Combining the CDR3 with reference TRBV29-1 and TRBJ1-3 gives the whole variable domain SAVISQKPSRDICQRGTSLTIQCQVDSQVTMMFWYRQQPGQSLTLIATANQGSEATYESGFVIDKFPISRPNLTFSTLTVSNMSPEDSSIYLCSARTGGNGNTIYFGEGSWLTVV.

This sequence joins TRBV10-3 and TRBJ1-2; D possibly corresponds to TRBD1 (5 bases). This CDR3 has 12 amino acids. Between the trimmed V and J ends, which lost 6 bases and 8 bases, there was a span of 13 bases. Germline loops: CDR1 ENHRY, CDR2 SYGVKD. The CDR3 nucleotides read TGTGCCATCAGCGGGAGGGGTTACGGCTACACCTTC. Translated, it gives CAISGRGYGYTF.